The 7 T cell receptor beta chains in this list originate from one sample, sequenced in a study of CD8 T cells in Susac syndrome. With random hexamers, reverse transcription was performed on about 0.5 to 1 ug of RNA. TCRdb analysed the immunoSEQ multiplex PCR reads with MiXCR anew, one entry per CDR3 protein. The table lists about 190,000 distinct CDR3 sequences, about 95% of them singletons. What was sequenced was CD4+ T cells from PBMCs. These receptors all stem from a human donor in good health.

V usage is TRBV14 and J usage is TRBJ1-2; possible D gene TRBD1, 5 bases. Germline CDR1 reads SGHDN; CDR2 reads FVKESK. The CDR3 has 16 amino acids. Trimming took 1 base from V and 8 from J, leaving 20 bases between them. The CDR3 here is CASSQALPGTPFGYTF. CDR3 nucleotides: TGTGCCAGCAGCCAAGCCCTCCCCGGGACCCCTTTCGGCTACACCTTC.

The chain is built from TRBV27 and TRBJ2-3, with 9 bases that match TRBD1. The CDR3 has 16 amino acids. Germline lookup yields CDR1 MNHEY and CDR2 SMNVEV (reference sequence). The V and J ends lost 7 bases and 2 bases, in that order; junction bases with no gene match: 10. CDR3 sequence reads: CASTNLRDRATDTQYF. The CDR3 coding sequence is TGTGCCAGCACCAACCTTCGGGACAGGGCCACAGATACGCAGTATTTT.

This chain connects TRBV7-9 to TRBJ2-3, with 8 nucleotides matching TRBD2. This CDR3 spans 16 amino acids. The germline CDR1 and CDR2 sequences are SEHNR and FQNEAQ (reference sequence). J lost 6 bases, V lost 5 bases, and 13 bases had no gene match. CDR3 amino acids: CASSLLSGETGDTQYF. CDR3 bases: TGTGCCAGCAGCCTCCTTAGCGGGGAAACGGGGGATACGCAGTATTTT.

This chain joins TRBV28 and TRBJ2-3; D gene uncertain. Germline V gives CDR1 MDHEN, CDR2 SYDVKM. Deletions cut 6 bases from V and 5 bases from J, with 12 bases between. CDR3 size: 13 residues. The CDR3 DNA reads TGTGCCAGCAGCGATCGGGCGAGAGATACGCAGTATTTT. It is translated as CASSDRARDTQYF.

The V call is TRBV3-1, the J call TRBJ2-3; maybe TRBD2 (6 bases). V was pared by 4 bases and J by 4 bases, with 9 bases between. CDR3 length: 13 residues. Germline-derived CDR1 and CDR2 are LGHDT and YNNKEL (reference sequence). Here the CDR3 reads CASSLPGADTQYF. DNA of the CDR3: TGTGCCAGCAGCCTTCCGGGAGCAGATACGCAGTATTTT.

This rearrangement joins TRBV9 to TRBJ2-7; 10 bases are shared with TRBD2. The V and J ends lost 4 bases and 6 bases, in that order; junction bases with no gene match: 10. Germline V lookup: CDR1 SGDLS, CDR2 YYNGEE. The CDR3 is 15 residues long. Here the CDR3 DNA reads TGTGCCAGCAGCCCCCGGCTAGCGGGGGTCGGCGAGCAGTACTTC. This codes for CASSPRLAGVGEQYF.

The V call is TRBV25-1, the J call TRBJ2-7; D not resolved. This CDR3 is 13 amino acids long. In germline, CDR1 is MGHDK, CDR2 SYGVNS. Trimming removed 2 bases from V and 3 bases from J, with 8 bases in between. CDR3 loop: CASSEGSDYEQYF. The CDR3 nucleotides are TGTGCCAGCAGTGAAGGGTCCGACTACGAGCAGTACTTC.